This section outlines one TCR beta chain sequence together with its context. Its antigen is unidentified. Clones were sequenced by immunoSEQ multiplex PCR, and TCRdb holds only the in-frame ones, with some missing. Among more than 95,000 clones listed, about 90% were seen once. J was trimmed by 1 base and V by 2 bases; bases with no gene match: 6. CDR3 length equals 16 residues. The germline gives CDR1 MNHNS, CDR2 SASEGT. The data were obtained in a study of T cell responses to AZD1222 COVID-19 vaccine. The wider study: Second doses were pooled across both intervals (about 4 or about 12 weeks). Overall study findings and caveats: Regions 160-218 and 743-854 dominated among vaccine-associated CD4 TCRs spanning spike. Nearly half of spike-specific TCRs reportedly target unmutated variant regions.

Sequenced here: peripheral blood, sampled on day 0 of AZD1222 vaccination. The chain is built from TRBV6-1 and TRBJ2-3; 7 bases agree with TRBD1. This TCR derives from an adult in good health. Written as DNA, the CDR3 is TGTGCCAGCAGTGAAAGTTCGGGGACAGGCACAGATACGCAGTATTTT. Translation: CASSESSGTGTDTQYF.